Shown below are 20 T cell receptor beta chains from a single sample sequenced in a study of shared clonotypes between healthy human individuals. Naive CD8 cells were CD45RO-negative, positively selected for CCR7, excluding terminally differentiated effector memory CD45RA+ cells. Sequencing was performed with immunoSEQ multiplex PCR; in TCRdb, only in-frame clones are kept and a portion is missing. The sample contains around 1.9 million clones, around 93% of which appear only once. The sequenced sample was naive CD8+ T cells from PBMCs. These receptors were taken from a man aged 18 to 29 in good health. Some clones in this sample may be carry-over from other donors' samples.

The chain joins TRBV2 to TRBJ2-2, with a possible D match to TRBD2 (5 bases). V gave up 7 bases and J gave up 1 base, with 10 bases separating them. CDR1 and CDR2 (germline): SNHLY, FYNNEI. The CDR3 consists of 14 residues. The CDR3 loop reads CASNEGLNTGELFF. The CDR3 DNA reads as TGTGCCAGCAACGAGGGCCTGAACACCGGGGAGCTGTTTTTT.

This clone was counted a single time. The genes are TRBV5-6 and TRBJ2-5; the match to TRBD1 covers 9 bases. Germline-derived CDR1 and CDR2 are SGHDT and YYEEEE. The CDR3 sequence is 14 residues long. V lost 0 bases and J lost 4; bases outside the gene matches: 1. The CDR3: CASSLGTGAETQYF. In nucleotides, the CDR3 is TGTGCCAGCAGCTTGGGGACAGGGGCAGAGACCCAGTACTTC.

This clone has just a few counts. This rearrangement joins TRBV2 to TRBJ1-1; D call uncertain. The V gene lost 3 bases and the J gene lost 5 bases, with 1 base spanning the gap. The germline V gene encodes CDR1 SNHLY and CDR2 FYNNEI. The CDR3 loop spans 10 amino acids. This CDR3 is CASSDTEAFF. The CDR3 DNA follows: TGTGCCAGCAGTGATACTGAAGCTTTCTTT.

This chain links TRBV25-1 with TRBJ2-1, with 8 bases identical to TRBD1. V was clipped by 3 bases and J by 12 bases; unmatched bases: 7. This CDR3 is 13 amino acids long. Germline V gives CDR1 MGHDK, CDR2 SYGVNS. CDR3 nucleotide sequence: TGTGCCAGCAGTGAGATAGACAGGGGTCGGCAGTTCTTC. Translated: CASSEIDRGRQFF.

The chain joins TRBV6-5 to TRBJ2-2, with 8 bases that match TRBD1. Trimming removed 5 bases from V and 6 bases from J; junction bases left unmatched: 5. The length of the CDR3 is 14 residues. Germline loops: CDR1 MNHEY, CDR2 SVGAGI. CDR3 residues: CASSQDRVSGELFF. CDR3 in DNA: TGTGCCAGCAGTCAGGACAGGGTATCCGGGGAGCTGTTTTTT.

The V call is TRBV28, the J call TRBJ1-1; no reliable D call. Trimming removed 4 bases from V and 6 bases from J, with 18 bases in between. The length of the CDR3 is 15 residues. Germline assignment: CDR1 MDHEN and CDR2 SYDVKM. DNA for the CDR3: TGTGCCAGCAGTTGGAGGGCGTTGGCTCTAGCTGAAGCTTTCTTT. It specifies CASSWRALALAEAFF.

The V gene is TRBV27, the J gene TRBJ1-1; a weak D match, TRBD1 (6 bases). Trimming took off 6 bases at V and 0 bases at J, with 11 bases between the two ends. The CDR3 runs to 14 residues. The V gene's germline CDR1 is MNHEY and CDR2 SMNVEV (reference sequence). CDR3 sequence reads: CASSRGGMNTEAFF. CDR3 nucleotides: TGTGCCAGCAGCCGCGGGGGCATGAACACTGAAGCTTTCTTT.

CDR3 nucleotide sequence: TGTGCCAGCAGTCCCGGGGAGGGCACTGAAGCTTTCTTT. It specifies CASSPGEGTEAFF. The rearrangement uses TRBV6-5 and TRBJ1-1; D ambiguous. The CDR3 runs to 13 residues. V shed 5 bases and J shed 4 bases, with 11 bases lying between them. The germline gives CDR1 MNHEY, CDR2 SVGAGI.

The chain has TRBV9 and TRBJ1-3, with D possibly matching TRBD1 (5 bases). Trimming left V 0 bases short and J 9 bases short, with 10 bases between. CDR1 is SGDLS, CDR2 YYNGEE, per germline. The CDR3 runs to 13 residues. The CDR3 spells CASSVVSGGTIYF. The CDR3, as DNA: TGTGCCAGCAGCGTAGTTTCTGGGGGCACCATATATTTT.

CDR3 nucleotide sequence: TGTGCCAGCAGCGAAACCGGGACGCTTAGGACTGAAGCTTTCTTT. Translation gives CASSETGTLRTEAFF. The V and J genes are TRBV7-6 and TRBJ1-1, with D possibly TRBD1 on 5 matching bases. V dropped 5 bases and J dropped 5 bases, with 18 bases sitting between them. Per germline, CDR1 SGHVS and CDR2 FNYEAQ. CDR3 length: 15 amino acids.

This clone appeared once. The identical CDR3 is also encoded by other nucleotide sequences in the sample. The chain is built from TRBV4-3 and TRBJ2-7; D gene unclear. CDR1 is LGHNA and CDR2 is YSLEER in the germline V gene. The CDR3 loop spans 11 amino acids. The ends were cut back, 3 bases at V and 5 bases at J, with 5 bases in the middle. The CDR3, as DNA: TGCGCCAGCAGCCAGGGGAACGAGCAGTACTTC. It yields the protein CASSQGNEQYF.

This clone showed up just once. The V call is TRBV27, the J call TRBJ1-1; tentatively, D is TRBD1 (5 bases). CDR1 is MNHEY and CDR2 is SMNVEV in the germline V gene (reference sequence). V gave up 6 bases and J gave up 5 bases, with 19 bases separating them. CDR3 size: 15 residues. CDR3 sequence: CASSTSGTERTEAFF. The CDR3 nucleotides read TGTGCCAGCAGCACCTCCGGGACTGAGCGGACTGAAGCTTTCTTT.

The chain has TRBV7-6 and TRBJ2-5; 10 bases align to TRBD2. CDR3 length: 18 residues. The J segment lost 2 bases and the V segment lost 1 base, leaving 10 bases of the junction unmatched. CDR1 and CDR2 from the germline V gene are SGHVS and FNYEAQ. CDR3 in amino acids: CASSLGSSGSRGQETQYF. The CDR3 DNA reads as TGTGCCAGCAGCTTAGGGTCTAGCGGGAGTCGGGGGCAAGAGACCCAGTACTTC.

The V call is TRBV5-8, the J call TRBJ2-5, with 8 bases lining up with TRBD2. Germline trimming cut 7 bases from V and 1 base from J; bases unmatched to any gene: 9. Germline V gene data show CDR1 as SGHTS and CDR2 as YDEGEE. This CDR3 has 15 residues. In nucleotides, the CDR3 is TGTGCCAGCCCGGGGGGGAGCCCCAGCCAAGAGACCCAGTACTTC. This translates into CASPGGSPSQETQYF.

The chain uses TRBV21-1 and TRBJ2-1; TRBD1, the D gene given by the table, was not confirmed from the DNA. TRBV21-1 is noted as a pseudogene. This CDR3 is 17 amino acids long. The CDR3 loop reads CASSKLRQGNCYNEQFF. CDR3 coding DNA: TGTGCCAGCAGCAAATTGCGACAGGGCAACTGCTACAATGAGCAGTTCTTC.

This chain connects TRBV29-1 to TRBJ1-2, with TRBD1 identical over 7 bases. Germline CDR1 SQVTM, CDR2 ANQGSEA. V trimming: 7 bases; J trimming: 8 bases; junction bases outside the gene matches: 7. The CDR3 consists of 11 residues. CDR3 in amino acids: CSGLQGMGYTF. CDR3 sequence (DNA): TGCAGCGGCTTACAGGGGATGGGCTACACCTTC.

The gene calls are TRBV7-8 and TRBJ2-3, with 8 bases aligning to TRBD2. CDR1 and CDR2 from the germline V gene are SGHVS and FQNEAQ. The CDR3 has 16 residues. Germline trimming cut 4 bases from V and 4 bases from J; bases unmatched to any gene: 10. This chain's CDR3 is CASSSAAGEIADTQYF. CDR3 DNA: TGTGCCAGCAGCTCGGCAGCGGGAGAAATCGCAGATACGCAGTATTTT.

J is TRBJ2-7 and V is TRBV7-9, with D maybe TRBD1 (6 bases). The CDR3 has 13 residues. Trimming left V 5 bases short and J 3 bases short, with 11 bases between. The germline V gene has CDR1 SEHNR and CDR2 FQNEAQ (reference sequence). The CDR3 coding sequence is TGTGCCAGCAGCGGAGGACAGCTCTACGAGCAGTACTTC. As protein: CASSGGQLYEQYF.

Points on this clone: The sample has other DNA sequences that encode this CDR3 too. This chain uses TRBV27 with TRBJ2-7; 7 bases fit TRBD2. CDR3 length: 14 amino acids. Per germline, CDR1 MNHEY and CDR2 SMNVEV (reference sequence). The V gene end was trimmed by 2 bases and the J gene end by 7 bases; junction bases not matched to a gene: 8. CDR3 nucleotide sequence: TGTGCCAGCAGTTTAGGTGGGAGGGCCGGGGAGCAGTACTTC. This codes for CASSLGGRAGEQYF.

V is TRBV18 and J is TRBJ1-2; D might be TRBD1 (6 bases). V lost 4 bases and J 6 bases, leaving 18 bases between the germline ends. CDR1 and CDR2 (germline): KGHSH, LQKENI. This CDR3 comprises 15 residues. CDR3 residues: CASSLGRRGIDGYTF. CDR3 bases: TGTGCCAGCTCACTGGGGCGCAGGGGAATCGATGGCTACACCTTC.